This T cell receptor beta chain was recorded in a study of blood T cells in healthy people across ages. Study observations and caveats: Underestimates were what the diversity estimates from one million T cells were considered to be.

A second about 6 to 11 cycle PCR used barcoded and J-beta primers. The study obtained at least 2.5 million CDR3-containing paired-end reads from every sample. Each CDR3 protein gets one entry after TCRdb re-called the 5' RACE reads with MiXCR. The table includes about a million distinct CDR3 sequences, around two fifths detected once. This clonotype showed up just a few times. What it binds is unknown. From germline, CDR1 is SGDLS and CDR2 YYNGEE. V lost 3 bases and J lost 2, with 9 bases in between. The length of the CDR3 is 13 residues. This rearrangement joins TRBV9 to TRBJ2-7; D remains ambiguous. The sample was blood. The sequence derives from a man between 18 and 35 years old in good health. For the CDR3, the DNA is TGTGCCAGCAGCGCGACAAACACCTACGAGCAGTACTTC. It specifies CASSATNTYEQYF. Complete variable domain (other parts from reference TRBV9 and TRBJ2-7): DSGVTQTPKHLITATGQRVTLRCSPRSGDLSVYWYQQSLDQGLQFLIQYYNGEERAKGNILERFSAQQFPDLHSELNLSSLELGDSALYFCASSATNTYEQYFGPGTRLTVT.